The T cell receptor beta chain under discussion was sequenced for a study of control samples from healthy donors and cancer patients. TCRdb's table, derived via immunoSEQ multiplex PCR, lists solely in-frame clones and lacks some. The sample has some 200,000 clones; just under 95% are singletons. This clone was observed a single time. Germline values: CDR1 SGHDN, CDR2 FVKESK. The CDR3 has 17 residues. V dropped 0 bases and J dropped 2 bases, with 17 bases sitting between them. Sequencing was performed on blood. The rearrangement joins TRBV14 to TRBJ2-7; the D call may be TRBD1 or TRBD2 (5 bases each). This clonotype originated in a man between 45 and 60 years old in good health. CDR3 sequence reads: CASSQDLRARGTYEQYF. CDR3 DNA: TGTGCCAGCAGCCAAGATTTGAGGGCAAGGGGCACCTACGAGCAGTACTTC.